The T cell receptor (beta chain) under discussion was sequenced for a study of shared clonotypes between healthy human individuals. The data were produced by immunoSEQ multiplex PCR, yet TCRdb's version contains in-frame clones alone and is incomplete. The sample lists hundreds of thousands of clones, 74% occurring once. Looked up from germline, CDR1 is SGHTA and CDR2 is FQGNSA. There are 15 residues in the CDR3. V lost 6 bases, J lost 2 bases, and 2 bases stayed unmatched. The TCR originated in a woman aged 25-40 years in good health. The chain links TRBV7-2 to TRBJ2-6; 9 positions agree with TRBD2. Material: memory CD4+ T cells sorted from blood. Subset reported: CD45RA-negative fraction. CDR3 protein: CASRIAGAGANVLTF. The CDR3 nucleotides are TGTGCCAGCAGGATAGCGGGAGCTGGGGCCAACGTCCTGACTTTC.